One and the same sample provided the 25 T cell receptor beta chains below, sequenced in a study of CD8 T cells in ankylosing spondylitis. TCRdb re-derived calls from the 5' RACE reads in MiXCR, one entry per CDR3 protein. The sample includes more than 150,000 distinct CDR3 sequences, approximately 18% of them seen just once. The material sequenced was blood, either unsorted or a sorted T cell fraction (not recorded which). These receptors originate from a male donor aged 10-30 years with ankylosing spondylitis or in good health (not recorded which).

Many counts were recorded for this clonotype. V and J are TRBV5-1 and TRBJ2-3, with 8 bases matching TRBD2. V shed 4 bases, J shed 0 bases, and the junction held 10 bases outside the gene matches. CDR3 length: 17 residues. CDR1 and CDR2 (germline): SGHRS, YFSETQ. CDR3 sequence: CASSPTFSGASTDTQYF. CDR3 sequence (DNA): TGCGCCAGCAGCCCAACTTTTAGCGGGGCCAGCACAGATACGCAGTATTTT. The complete variable domain, with remaining parts taken from reference TRBV5-1 and TRBJ2-3, reads KAGVTQTPRYLIKTRGQQVTLSCSPISGHRSVSWYQQTPGQGLQFLFEYFSETQRNKGNFPGRFSGRQFSNSRSEMNVSTLELGDSALYLCASSPTFSGASTDTQYFGPGTRLTVL.

The chain is built from TRBV27 and TRBJ2-3; D remains ambiguous. The CDR3 sequence is 14 residues long. Germline V gives CDR1 MNHEY, CDR2 SMNVEV (reference sequence). The germline V and J ends were trimmed by 3 bases and 2 bases, with 9 bases remaining between them. The CDR3 is CASSFNRATDTQYF. As DNA, the CDR3 is TGTGCCAGCAGTTTTAATAGGGCCACAGATACGCAGTATTTT.

A few counts support this clonotype. CDR3 residues: CASSYRERYNEQFF. The CDR3 DNA reads as TGTGCCAGCAGCTACAGGGAACGCTACAATGAGCAGTTCTTC. This chain links TRBV7-9 with TRBJ2-1, with D maybe TRBD1 (6 bases). The germline CDR1 and CDR2 sequences are SEHNR and FQNEAQ (reference sequence). This CDR3 is 14 amino acids long. Trimming took 4 bases from V and 3 from J, leaving 10 bases between them.

The chain employs TRBV20-1 and TRBJ2-6; maybe TRBD2 (5 bases). The CDR3 is 13 residues long. V lost 6 bases and J 2 bases, leaving 8 bases between the germline ends. CDR1 is DFQATT and CDR2 is SNEGSKA in the germline V gene (reference sequence). CDR3 DNA sequence: TGCAGTGCGTCGCGGGCTGGGGCCAACGTCCTGACTTTC. It codes for CSASRAGANVLTF.

This clonotype appeared many times. The chain joins TRBV19 to TRBJ2-2; no reliable D call. The CDR3 consists of 14 residues. V lost 6 bases to trimming and J lost 1 base, with 9 bases between them. From germline, CDR1 is LNHDA and CDR2 SQIVND (reference sequence). The CDR3 DNA is TGTGCCAGTAGCGGGCCAGGGAACACCGGGGAGCTGTTTTTT. Translating gives CASSGPGNTGELFF.

This clonotype was detected ten times or more. The CDR3 DNA sequence: TGTGCCAGCAGTGAATCGAGGATTTGGTTCTTC. Amino acids: CASSESRIWFF. The J gene is TRBJ2-1, the V gene TRBV2; D remains unclear. Germline values: CDR1 SNHLY, CDR2 FYNNEI. V was cut by 2 bases and J by 15 bases, with 11 bases left in between. The CDR3 spans 11 residues.

This clonotype was found many times. CDR3 in amino acids: CASSLRQRADIQYF. The CDR3 bases are TGCGCCAGCAGCCTACGACAGCGGGCTGACATTCAGTACTTC. J is TRBJ2-4 and V is TRBV5-1; possible D gene TRBD2, 6 bases. This CDR3 region has 14 residues. Looked up from germline, CDR1 is SGHRS and CDR2 is YFSETQ. V lost 4 bases, J lost 8 bases, and 16 bases lay in between. Drawing the rest from reference TRBV5-1 and TRBJ2-4, the complete variable domain is KAGVTQTPRYLIKTRGQQVTLSCSPISGHRSVSWYQQTPGQGLQFLFEYFSETQRNKGNFPGRFSGRQFSNSRSEMNVSTLELGDSALYLCASSLRQRADIQYFGAGTRLSVL.

This clonotype was counted many times. The rearrangement uses TRBV20-1 and TRBJ2-7; D is perhaps TRBD1 (6 bases). The V gene lost 5 bases and the J gene lost 3 bases, with 8 bases spanning the gap. Germline CDR1 reads DFQATT; CDR2 reads SNEGSKA (reference sequence). The CDR3 contains 11 residues. The CDR3 region is CSAEDSYEQYF. The CDR3 DNA sequence: TGCAGTGCTGAGGACAGCTACGAGCAGTACTTC.

This clonotype has at least ten counts. The chain carries TRBV30 and TRBJ2-5; TRBD2 matches at 9 bases. The CDR3 runs to 15 residues. V lost 0 bases and J lost 5; bases outside the gene matches: 7. Germline V gives CDR1 GTSNPN, CDR2 SVGIG (reference sequence). The CDR3 DNA reads as TGTGCCTGGAGTGTATCCCCCAGCGGGAGGGAGACCCAGTACTTC. It yields the protein CAWSVSPSGRETQYF.

The table lists this clonotype with many counts. The chain employs TRBV13 and TRBJ2-2, with 8 bases lining up with TRBD2. This CDR3 has 15 amino acids. With V trimmed by 8 bases and J by 1 base, 6 bases remained unmatched. CDR1 and CDR2 (germline): PRHDT, FYEKMQ (reference sequence). CDR3 residues: CASQGGLGNTGELFF. The CDR3 coding sequence is TGTGCCAGCCAAGGGGGACTAGGGAACACCGGGGAGCTGTTTTTT.

This clonotype was picked up many times. The chain recombines TRBV4-2 with TRBJ1-5, with D maybe TRBD1 (5 bases). Trimming left V 4 bases short and J 3 bases short, with 16 bases between. From germline, CDR1 is LGHNA and CDR2 YNFKEQ. This CDR3 is 16 amino acids long. CDR3 DNA: TGTGCCAGCAGCCCCCCGGGGCCCAGGGTCAATCAGCCCCAGCATTTT. Amino acid sequence: CASSPPGPRVNQPQHF.

The table lists this clonotype with many counts. The chain employs TRBV20-1 and TRBJ2-1; tentatively, D is TRBD1 or TRBD2 (7 bases each). CDR1 DFQATT and CDR2 SNEGSKA come from the germline V gene (reference sequence). This CDR3 comprises 15 residues. Trimming left V 5 bases short and J 8 bases short, with 22 bases between. The chain's CDR3 is CSAEGETGRGDEQFF. The CDR3, as DNA: TGCAGTGCTGAGGGTGAGACAGGGAGGGGGGATGAGCAGTTCTTC.

This clonotype has at least ten counts. The chain employs TRBV28 and TRBJ2-7, with 7 nucleotides matching TRBD1. V was clipped by 6 bases and J by 2 bases; unmatched bases: 1. The V gene's germline CDR1 is MDHEN and CDR2 SYDVKM. The CDR3 covers 12 residues. Written as DNA, the CDR3 is TGTGCCAGCAGGACAGGGACCTACGAGCAGTACTTC. Amino acids: CASRTGTYEQYF.

This clonotype occurred many times. The chain carries TRBV5-1 and TRBJ1-1; D remains ambiguous. Germline V CDR1 and CDR2: SGHRS, YFSETQ. This CDR3 has 13 amino acids. V was clipped by 8 bases and J by 4 bases, with 15 bases between them. Written as DNA, the CDR3 is TGCGCCAGTGCCACTTCAAGCGGCACTGAAGCTTTCTTT. Translation: CASATSSGTEAFF.

This clonotype came up many times. The chain recombines TRBV10-3 with TRBJ2-1, with 12 bases aligning to TRBD2. J gave up 2 bases and V 5 bases, and 4 bases lay outside the gene matches. The CDR3 has 16 residues. The germline V gene encodes CDR1 ENHRY and CDR2 SYGVKD. The CDR3 is CAISFRTSGTYNEQFF. The CDR3 DNA reads as TGTGCCATCAGTTTCCGGACTAGCGGGACCTACAATGAGCAGTTCTTC.

The rearrangement links TRBV20-1 to TRBJ2-7, with unresolved D. Trimming took 3 bases from V and 0 from J, leaving 12 bases between them. The CDR3 sequence is 14 residues long. Germline V gene data show CDR1 as DFQATT and CDR2 as SNEGSKA (reference sequence). The CDR3 DNA is TGCAGTGCTAGTACTCCTTTGAGCTCCTACGAGCAGTACTTC. Translating gives CSASTPLSSYEQYF.

This clonotype was seen many times. CDR3 residues: CATSRDNGGETQYF. The CDR3 coding sequence is TGTGCCACCAGCAGAGATAACGGAGGGGAGACCCAGTACTTC. V usage is TRBV15 and J usage is TRBJ2-5; maybe TRBD2 (6 bases). V lost 0 bases and J lost 5, with 10 bases in between. CDR1 is LNHNV and CDR2 is YYDKDF in the germline V gene (reference sequence). The length of the CDR3 is 14 residues.

This clonotype has a handful of counts. The genes are TRBV29-1 and TRBJ2-1; tentatively, D is TRBD2 (6 bases). CDR1 and CDR2 (germline): SQVTM, ANQGSEA. The CDR3 covers 13 residues. Trimming pared 4 bases from V and 12 bases from J, leaving 19 bases between. CDR3 in amino acids: CSVALGLALRQFF. The DNA for the CDR3 is TGCAGCGTTGCTTTGGGACTCGCTTTGAGGCAGTTCTTC.

This clonotype has a count of ten or more. This chain's CDR3 is CSVEDQGETQYF. The DNA for the CDR3 is TGCAGCGTTGAAGACCAGGGGGAGACCCAGTACTTC. This chain joins TRBV29-1 and TRBJ2-5; a possible D gene is TRBD1 (6 bases). This CDR3 has 12 amino acids. V lost 0 bases to trimming and J lost 5 bases, with 7 bases between them. Germline V gene sequence: CDR1 SQVTM, CDR2 ANQGSEA.

This clonotype was seen repeatedly, ten times or more. V is TRBV20-1 and J is TRBJ2-3, with D possibly being TRBD2 (5 bases). Trimming cost V 2 bases and J 5 bases, with 11 bases left between them. Germline assignment: CDR1 DFQATT and CDR2 SNEGSKA (reference sequence). The CDR3 has 13 amino acids. The CDR3 bases are TGCAGTGCTAGACAGGTTCGGGGAGATACGCAGTATTTT. This encodes CSARQVRGDTQYF.

Ten or more counts support this clonotype. The chain recombines TRBV3-1 with TRBJ2-2, with D unresolved. The germline CDR1 and CDR2 sequences are LGHDT and YNNKEL (reference sequence). With 1 base removed from V and 12 bases from J, the gap between germline ends came to 12 bases. The CDR3 length is 13 residues. CDR3 coding DNA: TGTGCCAGCAGCCAAGTCAGAGAGGAGAAGCTGTTTTTT. Its protein is CASSQVREEKLFF.

This clonotype was seen ten or more times. This sequence joins TRBV4-2 and TRBJ2-7; 9 bases map to TRBD2. Germline V gene data show CDR1 as LGHNA and CDR2 as YNFKEQ. This CDR3 has 16 amino acids. V lost 0 bases, J lost 6 bases, and 9 bases stayed unmatched. The CDR3 nucleotides are TGTGCCAGCAGCCAAGAAGGCGGGAGGGGGGGGATCGAGCAGTACTTC. Encoded protein: CASSQEGGRGGIEQYF.

This clonotype was recorded a few times. This chain joins TRBV5-4 and TRBJ2-1, with 11 bases matching TRBD2. Germline lookup yields CDR1 SGHNT and CDR2 YYREEE (reference sequence). J gave up 7 bases and V 4 bases, and 7 bases lay outside the gene matches. The length of the CDR3 is 15 residues. The CDR3 nucleotides read TGTGCCAGCAGCACAGGGACTAGCGGACCGAATGAGCAGTTCTTC. Its translation is CASSTGTSGPNEQFF. The whole variable domain, filled in from reference TRBV5-4 and TRBJ2-1, reads ETGVTQSPTHLIKTRGQQVTLRCSSQSGHNTVSWYQQALGQGPQFIFQYYREEENGRGNFPPRFSGLQFPNYSSELNVNALELDDSALYLCASSTGTSGPNEQFFGPGTRLTVL.

This clonotype appeared once. The chain uses TRBV20-1 and TRBJ2-5; 8 bases agree with TRBD2. This CDR3 spans 12 amino acids. V shed 5 bases and J 8 bases; nucleotides not matched to a gene: 7. CDR1 and CDR2 (germline): DFQATT, SNEGSKA (reference sequence). As DNA, the CDR3 is TGCAGTGCTTGGACTAGCCGGACTACCCAGTACTTC. Amino acids: CSAWTSRTTQYF.

This clonotype appeared many times. The chain couples TRBV5-1 to TRBJ2-2; TRBD2 aligns across 7 bases. CDR3 length equals 15 residues. Per germline, CDR1 SGHRS and CDR2 YFSETQ. With V trimmed by 4 bases and J by 0 bases, 3 bases remained unmatched. The CDR3 DNA follows: TGCGCCAGCAGCGGGGGACTACCGAACACCGGGGAGCTGTTTTTT. Translation gives CASSGGLPNTGELFF. Filled out from reference TRBV5-1 and TRBJ2-2, the complete variable domain reads KAGVTQTPRYLIKTRGQQVTLSCSPISGHRSVSWYQQTPGQGLQFLFEYFSETQRNKGNFPGRFSGRQFSNSRSEMNVSTLELGDSALYLCASSGGLPNTGELFFGEGSRLTVL.